This T cell receptor (beta chain) was sequenced in a study of long-term antiretroviral therapy in people with HIV. Study outcomes and limitations: Subsequent to ART, diversity was augmented yet persisted below that of transplant donor controls. Before ART, certain clones expanded, and these dominated the repertoire at all time points.

Germline CDR1 reads SGHRS; CDR2 reads YFSETQ. There are 14 residues in the CDR3. Trimming left V 0 bases short and J 1 base short, with 4 bases between. The libraries were made with immunoSEQ v3.0 at survey level. Only in-frame clones appear in the TCRdb table, and some are missing; sequencing was by immunoSEQ multiplex PCR. Of about 21,000 clones in the sample, around three quarters were seen once. A remark on this clone: Its antigen remains unidentified.

No fewer than two post-ART and no fewer than one pre-ART PBMC samples existed for each donor. Treatment locations for all participants with HIV were in the United States. The starting material was unsorted PBMCs, obtained 4.1 years after starting antiretroviral therapy. This chain links TRBV5-1 with TRBJ2-2; D gene ambiguous. This receptor was identified in a woman aged 40 to 50 with HIV. The CDR3 DNA reads TGCGCCAGCAGCTTGGGTCTGAACACCGGGGAGCTGTTTTTT. Its protein is CASSLGLNTGELFF.